This paragraph reports one T cell receptor (beta chain). What this receptor recognizes is not known. Base quality data are lacking; no much larger clone is found one base away. Receptor libraries were prepared by the immunoSEQ multiplex PCR assay. This is the immuneACCESS table as TCRdb keeps it, with only in-frame sequences that have V and J called. A part of the clones is gone; compared with another copy, unresolved V genes explain less than half, and the rest is unexplained. Here the sample has over 85,000 clones; 91% occur a single time. The ten largest clones take up around 2% of the sample. The data belong to a study of T cell changes during pregnancy in multiple sclerosis (dated by TCRdb to 2018 to 2020). Regarding the research as a whole: The study looked at changes in the T cell repertoire across pregnancy in women with multiple sclerosis.

The sequence was collected from a female donor in good health, enrolled as a control in a pregnancy study. The input for sequencing was peripheral blood, taken in the first trimester of pregnancy.

The nucleotides are TGTGCCAGCAGCTTAGAAACCGGGACAGGGGGGATTCAGCCCCAGCATTTT. Its translation is CASSLETGTGGIQPQHF. The receptor chain draws on TRBV5-8 and TRBJ1-5; 11 central nucleotides agree with TRBD1. From a lookup of the germline V gene, CDR1 and CDR2 are SGHTS and YDEGEE. Trimming takes 2 bases off V and 6 bases off J; junction bases not matched to a gene: 10. The CDR3, cysteine through phenylalanine, is 17 amino acids long. Only CDR3 DNA remains: 51 bases, in frame from the first base.